A single sample is the source of the 19 T cell receptor beta chains below, sequenced in a study of monozygotic twins with cystic fibrosis. TCRdb's table, derived via immunoSEQ multiplex PCR, lists solely in-frame clones and lacks some. The sample contains fewer than 20,000 clones, roughly 96% of which appear only once. The sequenced material came from blood. These TCRs come from a girl aged 2 to 10 with cystic fibrosis.

This clone was seen just once. The V and J genes are TRBV14 and TRBJ2-7; no firm D call. The length of the CDR3 is 13 residues. V lost 3 bases to trimming and J lost 0 bases, with 6 bases between them. CDR1 is SGHDN and CDR2 is FVKESK in the germline V gene. CDR3: CASSHPDSYEQYF. The DNA of the CDR3 is TGTGCCAGCAGCCACCCAGACTCCTACGAGCAGTACTTC.

This rearrangement joins TRBV7-8 to TRBJ2-7; 8 nucleotides align to TRBD1. The CDR3 is 15 amino acids. J lost 5 bases, V lost 1 base, and 7 bases had no gene match. Germline-derived CDR1 and CDR2 are SGHVS and FQNEAQ. This CDR3 reads CASSLVGQVFHEQYF. The CDR3 region has the DNA TGTGCCAGCAGCTTAGTGGGACAGGTATTCCACGAGCAGTACTTC. Filled out from reference TRBV7-8 and TRBJ2-7, the complete variable domain reads GAGVSQSPRYKVAKRGQDVALRCDPISGHVSLFWYQQALGQGPEFLTYFQNEAQLDKSGLPSDRFFAERPEGSVSTLKIQRTQQEDSAVYLCASSLVGQVFHEQYFGPGTRLTVT.

The chain uses TRBV27 and TRBJ1-6; possible D gene TRBD1, 6 bases. Deletions cut 0 bases from V and 9 bases from J, with 15 bases between. There are 16 residues in the CDR3. The germline V gene encodes CDR1 MNHEY and CDR2 SMNVEV (reference sequence). The CDR3 nucleotides read TGTGCCAGCAGTTTATCTCATGGGACATCCCGTTCACCCCTCCACTTT. Its translation is CASSLSHGTSRSPLHF.

Here the CDR3 reads CASSVGGGRSYEQYF. The CDR3 DNA is TGTGCCAGCAGCGTAGGGGGCGGGCGCTCCTACGAGCAGTACTTC. The chain has TRBV9 and TRBJ2-7; perhaps D is TRBD1 or TRBD2 (5 bases each). V was cut by 0 bases and J by 0 bases, with 10 bases left in between. Germline V gives CDR1 SGDLS, CDR2 YYNGEE. The CDR3 sequence is 15 residues long.

The J gene is TRBJ2-6, the V gene TRBV5-6; D not certain. Trimming took 4 bases from V and 0 from J, leaving 14 bases between them. Germline V lookup: CDR1 SGHDT, CDR2 YYEEEE. The CDR3 sequence is 17 residues long. The CDR3 coding sequence is TGTGCCAGCAGCCGTAGTGTGTGGGGCTCTGGGGCCAACGTCCTGACTTTC. Residues: CASSRSVWGSGANVLTF.

The CDR3 loop is CATSRDLHTGKYF. CDR3 DNA sequence: TGTGCCACCAGCAGAGATCTGCACACAGGAAAGTACTTC. The J gene is TRBJ2-7, the V gene TRBV15; a weak D match, TRBD1 (5 bases). CDR1 and CDR2 from the germline V gene are LNHNV and YYDKDF (reference sequence). This CDR3 contains 13 residues. V was cut by 0 bases and J by 11 bases, with 14 bases left in between.

The V and J genes are TRBV30 and TRBJ1-3; possibly TRBD1 for D (6 bases). Germline loops: CDR1 GTSNPN, CDR2 SVGIG (reference sequence). The V gene lost 0 bases and the J gene lost 4 bases, with 16 bases spanning the gap. This CDR3 region has 16 residues. The CDR3 DNA reads TGTGCCTGGAGTGTTACGGGGGGCAAGTCAGGAAACACCATATATTTT. Translated: CAWSVTGGKSGNTIYF.

V and J are TRBV28 and TRBJ1-2, with D perhaps matching TRBD1 (5 bases). The CDR3 spans 16 residues. Germline CDR1 and CDR2: MDHEN and SYDVKM. V was shortened by 5 bases and J by 5 bases, with 21 bases between the two germline ends. CDR3 bases: TGTGCCAGCAGTCAATTAAAACCCGGGACCGTGTATGGCTACACCTTC. This translates into CASSQLKPGTVYGYTF.

The rearrangement links TRBV6-6 to TRBJ1-2; D is ambiguous. This CDR3 is 13 amino acids long. The germline V and J ends were trimmed by 5 bases and 6 bases, with 13 bases remaining between them. Germline lookup yields CDR1 MNHNY and CDR2 SVGAGI (reference sequence). CDR3 region: CASSIDQTDGYTF. CDR3 DNA sequence: TGTGCCAGCAGTATTGACCAGACTGATGGCTACACCTTC.

V usage is TRBV7-2 and J usage is TRBJ2-7; 7 bases are a match to TRBD1. Germline CDR1 is SGHTA and CDR2 is FQGNSA. The CDR3 spans 16 residues. The J segment lost 2 bases and the V segment lost 4 bases, leaving 11 bases of the junction unmatched. The CDR3 nucleotides are TGTGCCAGCAGCTCCCAAGCTAGGGGGCGTACCTACGAGCAGTACTTC. Its protein is CASSSQARGRTYEQYF.

This sequence joins TRBV9 and TRBJ2-3; 10 bases fit TRBD2. Germline CDR1 reads SGDLS; CDR2 reads YYNGEE. The trim removed 3 bases at V and 4 bases at J, leaving 5 bases unmatched. This CDR3 region has 15 residues. As DNA, the CDR3 is TGTGCCAGCAGCGAGCGGGGGGGCCTCGCAGATACGCAGTATTTT. This gives the protein CASSERGGLADTQYF.

The V gene is TRBV5-1, the J gene TRBJ1-4; a weak D match, TRBD1 (5 bases). Per germline, CDR1 SGHRS and CDR2 YFSETQ. The CDR3 contains 13 residues. V lost 3 bases and J lost 14, with 17 bases in between. CDR3 loop: CASSSGHGHGLFF. The CDR3 DNA is TGCGCCAGCAGCTCCGGACACGGCCACGGGCTGTTTTTT.

CDR3 in DNA: TGTGCCAGCAGGGCACAGGGGGCGAGTGGCTACACCTTC. Translated: CASRAQGASGYTF. The rearrangement joins TRBV2 to TRBJ1-2; TRBD1 aligns across 9 bases. Germline CDR1 reads SNHLY; CDR2 reads FYNNEI. After removal of 6 bases from V and 7 bases from J, the junction contained 6 bases not matched to a gene. CDR3 length: 13 amino acids.

This chain connects TRBV30 to TRBJ2-2, with TRBD1 identical over 10 bases. J gave up 0 bases and V 8 bases, and 12 bases lay outside the gene matches. The CDR3 is 17 residues long. Germline CDR1 reads GTSNPN; CDR2 reads SVGIG (reference sequence). For the CDR3, the DNA is TGTGCCATCGGGACAGGGGCGTCTAGACCGAACACCGGGGAGCTGTTTTTT. Amino acids: CAIGTGASRPNTGELFF. Full variable domain (remainder filled in from reference TRBV30 and TRBJ2-2): SQTIHQWPATLVQPVGSPLSLECTVEGTSNPNLYWYRQAAGRGLQLLFYSVGIGQISSEVPQNLSASRPQDRQFILSSKKLLLSDSGFYLCAIGTGASRPNTGELFFGEGSRLTVL.

This clone was found once. Here the CDR3 DNA reads TGTGCCAGCAGTGAAACGGGTTCAAGCAATCAGCCCCAGCATTTT. Residues: CASSETGSSNQPQHF. This chain links TRBV2 with TRBJ1-5; D not certain. Deletions cut 2 bases from V and 1 base from J, with 9 bases between. Germline V gene sequence: CDR1 SNHLY, CDR2 FYNNEI. The CDR3 is 15 residues long.

DNA of the CDR3: TGTGCCAGCAGCACCGCCGGACTAGCGGGGGAAGATACGCAGTATTTT. As protein: CASSTAGLAGEDTQYF. The chain couples TRBV5-4 to TRBJ2-3; 13 bases are shared with TRBD2. With V trimmed by 4 bases and J by 5 bases, 7 bases remained unmatched. This CDR3 is built from 16 residues. Germline CDR1 SGHNT, CDR2 YYREEE (reference sequence).

The V call is TRBV7-9, the J call TRBJ1-2; perhaps TRBD1 as D (5 bases). The ends were cut back, 8 bases at V and 0 bases at J, with 16 bases in the middle. The CDR3 runs 15 residues. Germline V gene data show CDR1 as SEHNR and CDR2 as FQNEAQ (reference sequence). CDR3 coding DNA: TGTGCCAGCGTCCGCCCCCAGGGAACTAACTATGGCTACACCTTC. Its translation is CASVRPQGTNYGYTF. Supplemented by reference TRBV7-9 and TRBJ1-2, the full variable domain reads DTGVSQNPRHKITKRGQNVTFRCDPISEHNRLYWYRQTLGQGPEFLTYFQNEAQLEKSRLLSDRFSAERPKGSFSTLEIQRTEQGDSAMYLCASVRPQGTNYGYTFGSGTRLTVV.

V usage is TRBV29-1 and J usage is TRBJ1-2; 7 bases match TRBD1. The CDR3 loop spans 14 amino acids. Trimming cost V 1 base and J 8 bases; bases outside gene matches: 10. Germline V CDR1 and CDR2: SQVTM, ANQGSEA. CDR3 residues: CSVEGGRGAIGYTF. CDR3 sequence (DNA): TGCAGCGTTGAAGGTGGCAGGGGGGCGATAGGCTACACCTTC.

As DNA, the CDR3 is TGTGCCAGCAGCCAGGACAGGGGACTCACAGATACGCAGTATTTT. It yields the protein CASSQDRGLTDTQYF. The chain recombines TRBV14 with TRBJ2-3; 9 bases fit TRBD1. V gave up 3 bases and J gave up 2 bases; unmatched junction bases: 3. The CDR3 extends over 15 amino acids. Germline V CDR1 and CDR2: SGHDN, FVKESK.